The 17 T cell receptor beta chains given below trace back to one sample, sequenced in a study of blood T cell repertoires in COVID-19 (TCRdb year 2020). The library was prepared using the immunoSEQ multiplex PCR assay. TCRdb mirrors the immuneACCESS table, restricted to in-frame sequences. Some clones are absent from its copies; in checked studies, under half trace to an unresolved V gene, and the reason for the others is unknown. The sample includes approximately 300,000 clones, with roughly 89% observed a single time. The ten largest make up around 0.84% of the sample. Input material: peripheral blood. The source is a man between 25 and 39 years old with acute or convalescent COVID-19.

This chain uses TRBV7-8 with TRBJ1-6; possibly TRBD1 for D (6 bases). V lost 8 bases, J lost 10 bases, and 30 bases lay in between. There are 18 residues in the CDR3. From germline, CDR1 is SGHVS and CDR2 FQNEAQ. The CDR3 protein is CASGPRLRFRGQGSPLHF. CDR3 nucleotides: TGTGCCAGCGGTCCGCGCCTGAGATTCAGGGGACAAGGCTCACCCCTCCACTTT. The complete variable domain, with remaining parts taken from reference TRBV7-8 and TRBJ1-6, reads GAGVSQSPRYKVAKRGQDVALRCDPISGHVSLFWYQQALGQGPEFLTYFQNEAQLDKSGLPSDRFFAERPEGSVSTLKIQRTQQEDSAVYLCASGPRLRFRGQGSPLHFGNGTRLTVT.

In regard to this clone: Other DNA sequences in this sample translate to the same CDR3. This chain connects TRBV5-1 to TRBJ2-3; no clear D gene. Germline loops: CDR1 SGHRS, CDR2 YFSETQ. The CDR3 extends over 14 amino acids. With 0 bases removed from V and 0 bases from J, the gap between germline ends came to 5 bases. CDR3 loop: CASSLGQSTDTQYF. The CDR3 nucleotides read TGCGCCAGCAGCTTGGGCCAGAGCACAGATACGCAGTATTTT.

J is TRBJ1-1 and V is TRBV4-1; 9 bases are shared with TRBD1. Per the germline V gene, CDR1 is MGHRA and CDR2 is YSYEKL. V dropped 4 bases and J dropped 11; count of bases not matched to a gene: 23. The CDR3 loop spans 18 amino acids. This CDR3 reads CASSRKTGQGLPSLGAFF. DNA for the CDR3: TGCGCCAGCAGCCGAAAGACGGGACAGGGCCTTCCCTCCTTAGGGGCTTTCTTT.

This clone has just one count. The chain couples TRBV27 to TRBJ2-7; TRBD2 might be the D (5 bases). The CDR3 extends over 13 amino acids. Germline V gives CDR1 MNHEY, CDR2 SMNVEV (reference sequence). The ends were cut back, 6 bases at V and 0 bases at J, with 9 bases in the middle. The CDR3 nucleotides read TGTGCCAGCAGCCAGCGGTCCTCCTACGAGCAGTACTTC. Translation gives CASSQRSSYEQYF.

The chain is built from TRBV7-9 and TRBJ1-5, with D maybe TRBD1 (5 bases). V lost 1 base and J 5 bases, leaving 18 bases between the germline ends. The CDR3 runs to 17 residues. Per the germline V gene, CDR1 is SEHNR and CDR2 is FQNEAQ (reference sequence). The CDR3 DNA is TGTGCCAGCAGCTTAGTAGGGCCCCAGGGTTTTTATCAGCCCCAGCATTTT. Translation gives CASSLVGPQGFYQPQHF. Full variable domain (missing parts from reference TRBV7-9 and TRBJ1-5): DTGVSQNPRHKITKRGQNVTFRCDPISEHNRLYWYRQTLGQGPEFLTYFQNEAQLEKSRLLSDRFSAERPKGSFSTLEIQRTEQGDSAMYLCASSLVGPQGFYQPQHFGDGTRLSIL.

The V and J genes are TRBV5-1 and TRBJ2-1; a weak D match, TRBD2 (5 bases). V was shortened by 7 bases and J by 3 bases, with 5 bases between the two germline ends. CDR1 SGHRS and CDR2 YFSETQ come from the germline V gene. The CDR3 has 11 amino acids. The CDR3 reads CASRDYNEQFF. In DNA, the CDR3 is TGCGCCAGCCGGGACTACAATGAGCAGTTCTTC.

V is TRBV28 and J is TRBJ2-7, with D tentatively TRBD2 (7 bases). CDR1 and CDR2 from the germline V gene are MDHEN and SYDVKM. The CDR3 runs 14 residues. Between the trimmed V and J ends, which lost 11 bases and 2 bases, there was a span of 19 bases. DNA of the CDR3: TGTGCCGTACAGGGTGTAGGGGGGGCCTACGAGCAGTACTTC. Translation gives CAVQGVGGAYEQYF.

The chain employs TRBV11-2 and TRBJ2-5, with 9 bases aligning to TRBD1. From germline, CDR1 is SGHAT and CDR2 FQNNGV. Trimming at V came to 5 bases and at J to 5 bases, leaving 6 bases not matched to a gene. The CDR3 has 14 residues. DNA for the CDR3: TGTGCCAGCAGCGCGACAGGGGGGCGGGAGACCCAGTACTTC. It translates to CASSATGGRETQYF.

The CDR3 sequence: CASSRGPEKLFF. CDR3 sequence (DNA): TGTGCCTCCTCACGAGGCCCTGAAAAACTGTTTTTT. The J gene is TRBJ1-4, the V gene TRBV12-3 or TRBV12-4, with D unclear. V was trimmed by 11 bases and J by 7 bases, leaving 14 bases between them. This CDR3 is built from 12 residues.

The chain joins TRBV7-3 to TRBJ2-3, with D uncertain. V lost 6 bases and J 1 base, leaving 11 bases between the germline ends. The germline V gene encodes CDR1 SGHTA and CDR2 FQGTGA. The CDR3 totals 14 residues. The CDR3 loop reads CASSPGFRTDTQYF. The CDR3 DNA reads TGTGCCAGCAGTCCCGGGTTCCGCACAGATACGCAGTATTTT. Full variable domain (remainder filled in from reference TRBV7-3 and TRBJ2-3): GAGVSQTPSNKVTEKGKYVELRCDPISGHTALYWYRQSLGQGPEFLIYFQGTGAADDSGLPNDRFFAVRPEGSVSTLKIQRTERGDSAVYLCASSPGFRTDTQYFGPGTRLTVL.

V is TRBV27 and J is TRBJ1-2, with 8 positions matching TRBD1. The V segment lost 0 bases and the J segment 6 bases; nucleotides outside the gene matches: 6. The germline V gene encodes CDR1 MNHEY and CDR2 SMNVEV (reference sequence). CDR3 length: 15 residues. The CDR3 coding sequence is TGTGCCAGCAGTTTATCCGGCTGGACAGGGCATGGCTACACCTTC. Translation: CASSLSGWTGHGYTF.

Worth noting for this clone: Distinct nucleotide sequences in the sample also encode this CDR3. The gene calls are TRBV18 and TRBJ1-2; D gene uncertain. V lost 2 bases to trimming and J lost 1 base, with 8 bases between them. Per germline, CDR1 KGHSH and CDR2 LQKENI. This CDR3 spans 14 amino acids. The CDR3 DNA reads as TGTGCCAGCTCACCAGTTGGCCGTAACTATGGCTACACCTTC. This sequence encodes CASSPVGRNYGYTF.

This clone appeared a single time. This chain links TRBV10-3 with TRBJ2-1; 10 bases align to TRBD2. Germline trimming cut 6 bases from V and 3 bases from J; bases unmatched to any gene: 8. CDR3 size: 16 residues. Germline CDR1 ENHRY, CDR2 SYGVKD. The CDR3: CAIRNLAGDFYNEQFF. The CDR3 DNA reads as TGTGCCATCAGGAACCTAGCGGGGGACTTCTACAATGAGCAGTTCTTC.

The rearrangement uses TRBV28 and TRBJ2-1; perhaps TRBD2 as D (6 bases). The CDR3 loop spans 13 amino acids. V was cut by 5 bases and J by 9 bases, with 14 bases left in between. CDR1 is MDHEN and CDR2 is SYDVKM in the germline V gene. In DNA, the CDR3 is TGTGCCAGCAGTGGAGGGGCCCCAAGTGAGCAGTTCTTC. Protein: CASSGGAPSEQFF.

This chain connects TRBV28 to TRBJ2-3, with TRBD2 as a possible D gene (7 bases). The CDR3 has 14 residues. CDR1 is MDHEN, CDR2 SYDVKM, per germline. V was pared by 10 bases and J by 2 bases, with 16 bases between. The CDR3 here is CATAQGGATDTQYF. CDR3 sequence (DNA): TGTGCCACCGCACAAGGGGGGGCCACAGATACGCAGTATTTT.

CDR3 amino acids: CASSKIRELLHNEQFF. The DNA for the CDR3 is TGTGCCAGTAGTAAGATCCGGGAACTGCTCCACAATGAGCAGTTCTTC. The chain couples TRBV19 to TRBJ2-1, with D perhaps TRBD2 (5 bases). CDR1 LNHDA and CDR2 SQIVND come from the germline V gene (reference sequence). The CDR3 consists of 16 residues. Deletions cut 4 bases from V and 5 bases from J, with 18 bases between.

The rearrangement uses TRBV28 and TRBJ2-7, with D perhaps matching TRBD1 (5 bases). The V end lost 4 bases, the J end lost 2 bases, and 6 bases lay between the germline ends. In germline, CDR1 is MDHEN, CDR2 SYDVKM. This CDR3 has 12 residues. The CDR3 loop is CASSSTAYEQYF. In DNA form, the CDR3 reads TGTGCCAGCAGTTCGACAGCCTACGAGCAGTACTTC. Complete variable domain (other parts from reference TRBV28 and TRBJ2-7): DVKVTQSSRYLVKRTGEKVFLECVQDMDHENMFWYRQDPGLGLRLIYFSYDVKMKEKGDIPEGYSVSREKKERFSLILESASTNQTSMYLCASSSTAYEQYFGPGTRLTVT.